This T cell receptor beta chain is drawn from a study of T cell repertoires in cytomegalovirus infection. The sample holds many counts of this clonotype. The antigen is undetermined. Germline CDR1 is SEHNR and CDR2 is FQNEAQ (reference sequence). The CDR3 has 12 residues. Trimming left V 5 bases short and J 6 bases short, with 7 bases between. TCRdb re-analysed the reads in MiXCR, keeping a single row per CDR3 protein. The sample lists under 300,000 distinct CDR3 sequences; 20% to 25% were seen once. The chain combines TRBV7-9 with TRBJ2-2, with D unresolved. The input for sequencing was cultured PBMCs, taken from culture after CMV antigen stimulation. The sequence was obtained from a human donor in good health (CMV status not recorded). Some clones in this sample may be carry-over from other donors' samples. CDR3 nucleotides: TGTGCCAGCAGCCTCGCCGCCGGGGAGCTGTTTTTT. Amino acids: CASSLAAGELFF.